This TCR beta chain is from a study of T cell responses to AZD1222 COVID-19 vaccine. CDR1 and CDR2 from the germline V gene are SGHRS and YFSETQ. J lost 6 bases, V lost 6 bases, and 8 bases had no gene match. The CDR3 runs to 15 residues. The table came from immunoSEQ multiplex PCR; TCRdb's copy has only in-frame clones and leaves some out. The sample holds about 120,000 clones, roughly 91% seen once. This chain joins TRBV5-1 and TRBJ2-2; 10 bases are shared with TRBD2. The sequence derives from an adult who received the AZD1222 COVID-19 vaccine. Sequences were derived from peripheral blood, sampled 28 days after the second AZD1222 dose. The CDR3 loop is CASNLAGVEAGELFF. The DNA for the CDR3 is TGCGCCAGCAATCTAGCGGGAGTTGAGGCCGGGGAGCTGTTTTTT. Based on the CDR3 plus reference TRBV5-1 and TRBJ2-2, the full variable domain is KAGVTQTPRYLIKTRGQQVTLSCSPISGHRSVSWYQQTPGQGLQFLFEYFSETQRNKGNFPGRFSGRQFSNSRSEMNVSTLELGDSALYLCASNLAGVEAGELFFGEGSRLTVL.